The 21 T cell receptor beta chains in this list originate from one sample, sequenced in a study of blood T cell repertoires in COVID-19 (dated by TCRdb to the early 2020s). The library was prepared using the immunoSEQ multiplex PCR assay. Imported from immuneACCESS, the table was reduced by TCRdb to in-frame sequences with V and J called. These copies leave out some clones; in studies compared against another copy, an unresolved V gene accounts for under half, and the cause of the remainder is not known. This sample has fewer than 200,000 clones in its table, and around 82% of those were observed once. The ten largest clones add up to approximately 18% of the sample. Sequences were obtained from peripheral blood. Source of these receptors: a woman in her 70s who had recovered from COVID-19.

This clone was seen more than once but under ten times. The CDR3 region is CASSLGGTMNTEAFF. The CDR3 coding sequence is TGTGCCAGCAGCCTAGGTGGGACTATGAACACTGAAGCTTTCTTT. This chain links TRBV11-3 with TRBJ1-1, with a weak D call TRBD1 (5 bases). This CDR3 spans 15 amino acids. The germline V and J ends were trimmed by 5 bases and 0 bases, with 13 bases remaining between them. From germline, CDR1 is SGHNT and CDR2 YENEEA. Supplemented by reference TRBV11-3 and TRBJ1-1, the full variable domain reads EAGVVQSPRYKIIEKKQPVAFWCNPISGHNTLYWYLQNLGQGPELLIRYENEEAVDDSQLPKDRFSAERLKGVDSTLKIQPAELGDSAVYLCASSLGGTMNTEAFFGQGTRLTVV.

The chain links TRBV6-6 to TRBJ1-1, with D perhaps matching TRBD1 (6 bases). The ends were cut back, 2 bases at V and 3 bases at J, with 10 bases in the middle. The CDR3 runs to 14 residues. CDR1 and CDR2 (germline): MNHNY, SVGAGI (reference sequence). As DNA, the CDR3 is TGTGCCAGCAGTTACGGGGCAGGGGACACTGAAGCTTTCTTT. Translation: CASSYGAGDTEAFF.

CDR3 protein: CASSPKGAGRRYNEQFF. The CDR3 region has the DNA TGTGCCAGCAGCCCGAAGGGAGCGGGGCGGCGATACAATGAGCAGTTCTTC. V is TRBV5-4 and J is TRBJ2-1; TRBD2 agrees at 7 bases. The V gene end was trimmed by 4 bases and the J gene end by 4 bases; junction bases not matched to a gene: 14. Germline CDR1 reads SGHNT; CDR2 reads YYREEE (reference sequence). The length of the CDR3 is 17 residues.

The V gene is TRBV27, the J gene TRBJ2-1, with 13 bases fitting TRBD2. The CDR3 contains 16 residues. The V and J ends lost 2 bases and 10 bases, in that order; junction bases with no gene match: 8. The germline V gene has CDR1 MNHEY and CDR2 SMNVEV (reference sequence). The CDR3 DNA reads TGTGCCAGCAGTTTACTGTTACTAGCGGGAGGGGGGGAGCAGTTCTTC. This sequence encodes CASSLLLLAGGGEQFF.

This clone showed up just a few times. The chain links TRBV3-1 (or the pseudogene TRBV3-2) to TRBJ2-1, with 12 bases aligning to TRBD2. Trimming took 1 base from V and 10 from J; bases not matched to a gene: 8. Germline V lookup: CDR1 LGHDT, CDR2 YNNKEL (reference sequence). The CDR3 has 16 residues. The chain's CDR3 is CASSQGTSGARSEQFF. The CDR3 coding sequence is TGTGCCAGCAGCCAAGGGACTAGCGGGGCGAGGAGCGAGCAGTTCTTC.

CDR3 amino acids: CASSLGGGSYEQYF. Here the CDR3 DNA reads TGTGCCAGCAGCTTAGGTGGCGGGAGCTACGAGCAGTACTTC. This chain links TRBV11-3 with TRBJ2-7; 7 bases are a match to TRBD2. CDR1 and CDR2 (germline): SGHNT, YENEEA. This CDR3 spans 14 amino acids. The V segment lost 1 base and the J segment 3 bases; nucleotides outside the gene matches: 3.

The chain links TRBV5-1 to TRBJ1-1, with 8 bases that match TRBD1. Germline assignment: CDR1 SGHRS and CDR2 YFSETQ. This CDR3 is 14 amino acids long. The trim removed 3 bases at V and 1 base at J, leaving 2 bases unmatched. The CDR3 bases are TGCGCCAGCAGCTCTGGACAGGGGAACACTGAAGCTTTCTTT. It specifies CASSSGQGNTEAFF.

This clone showed up just once. The rearrangement links TRBV4-2 to TRBJ1-5; 7 bases are shared with TRBD1. V lost 0 bases and J lost 3; bases outside the gene matches: 2. This CDR3 has 15 amino acids. CDR1 and CDR2 from the germline V gene are LGHNA and YNFKEQ. Written as DNA, the CDR3 is TGTGCCAGCAGCCAAGATGGGACAGACAATCAGCCCCAGCATTTT. As protein: CASSQDGTDNQPQHF.

The chain joins TRBV10-3 to TRBJ2-1; TRBD2 aligns across 13 bases. The V and J ends lost 3 bases and 4 bases, in that order; junction bases with no gene match: 6. The CDR3 contains 17 residues. CDR1 is ENHRY, CDR2 SYGVKD, per germline. CDR3 in DNA: TGTGCCATCAGTGACGGACTAGCGGGAGAGGGATACAATGAGCAGTTCTTC. It yields the protein CAISDGLAGEGYNEQFF.

The chain joins TRBV21-1 to TRBJ2-1; TRBD2 is the table's D call and was not checked against the DNA. TRBV21-1 represents a pseudogene. The CDR3 is 15 residues long. The CDR3 here is CASSRGGGTSSEQFF. CDR3 coding DNA: TGTGCCAGCAGCAGGGGAGGGGGGACTAGCAGTGAGCAGTTCTTC.

J is TRBJ2-5 and V is TRBV7-9, with 8 bases identical to TRBD1. With 5 bases clipped from V and 5 bases from J, the junction kept 19 bases outside the gene matches. In germline, CDR1 is SEHNR, CDR2 FQNEAQ (reference sequence). The CDR3 contains 18 residues. The CDR3: CASSPKTSTGVYWETQYF. CDR3 bases: TGTGCCAGCAGCCCCAAAACGTCGACAGGGGTTTACTGGGAGACCCAGTACTTC.

The V call is TRBV7-9, the J call TRBJ2-1; 7 bases fit TRBD2. Germline loops: CDR1 SEHNR, CDR2 FQNEAQ (reference sequence). V trimming: 2 bases; J trimming: 9 bases; junction bases outside the gene matches: 4. The CDR3 length is 13 residues. CDR3 DNA: TGTGCCAGCAGCTTAACCGGGGAGGGTGAGCAGTTCTTC. Protein sequence: CASSLTGEGEQFF.

As to this clone: The junction differs from germline at one of its ends, possibly a read error. The chain couples TRBV5-1 to TRBJ2-1, with TRBD2 identical over 8 bases. Germline V gene data show CDR1 as SGHRS and CDR2 as YFSETQ. This CDR3 has 15 residues. This CDR3 is CASSLVAGPYNEQFF. The CDR3 nucleotides are TGCGCCAGCAGTTTGGTAGCGGGACCCTACAATGAGCAGTTCTTC.

This sequence joins TRBV6-5 and TRBJ1-5, with 9 bases matching TRBD1. This CDR3 is 13 amino acids long. CDR1 MNHEY and CDR2 SVGAGI come from the germline V gene. V lost 8 bases and J lost 7; bases outside the gene matches: 6. DNA for the CDR3: TGTGCCAGCGGGACAGGGTCTAGGCAGCCCCAGCATTTT. As protein: CASGTGSRQPQHF.

This chain links TRBV3-1 (or the pseudogene TRBV3-2) with TRBJ2-1; D is possibly TRBD2 (7 bases). V was clipped by 3 bases and J by 5 bases, with 17 bases between them. The CDR3 totals 16 residues. CDR1 is LGHDT, CDR2 YNNKEL, per germline (reference sequence). The CDR3 loop is CASSQTGGPRDNEQFF. The CDR3 bases are TGTGCCAGCAGCCAGACGGGGGGCCCCAGGGACAATGAGCAGTTCTTC.

This clone occurred a few times. This chain uses TRBV20-1 with TRBJ1-4, with D perhaps TRBD1 (5 bases). Trimming pared 3 bases from V and 3 bases from J, leaving 11 bases between. Germline loops: CDR1 DFQATT, CDR2 SNEGSKA (reference sequence). The CDR3 extends over 14 amino acids. CDR3 sequence: CSASRGSSNEKLFF. The CDR3 bases are TGCAGTGCTAGTCGGGGGAGTTCTAATGAAAAACTGTTTTTT.

The rearrangement joins TRBV14 to TRBJ2-1; TRBD2 aligns across 7 bases. Germline V CDR1 and CDR2: SGHDN, FVKESK. V shed 4 bases and J 11 bases; nucleotides not matched to a gene: 8. The CDR3 contains 13 residues. In DNA form, the CDR3 reads TGTGCCAGCAGCCCTAGGGGCGGGAGCCAGCAGTTCTTC. Protein: CASSPRGGSQQFF.

The V call is TRBV19, the J call TRBJ1-3, with no clear D. The CDR3 runs to 13 residues. The V end lost 7 bases, the J end lost 0 bases, and 7 bases lay between the germline ends. Germline lookup yields CDR1 LNHDA and CDR2 SQIVND (reference sequence). The CDR3 DNA sequence: TGTGCCAGTACGACATCCTCTGGAAACACCATATATTTT. It translates to CASTTSSGNTIYF.

The V and J genes are TRBV3-1 (or the pseudogene TRBV3-2) and TRBJ1-1; D is possibly TRBD1 (5 bases). This CDR3 contains 17 residues. Trimming removed 0 bases at V and 0 bases at J, with 14 bases between. Germline V gene sequence: CDR1 LGHDT, CDR2 YNNKEL (reference sequence). CDR3 residues: CASSQDGHRRVNTEAFF. The CDR3 DNA reads TGTGCCAGCAGCCAAGATGGGCACAGGAGGGTGAACACTGAAGCTTTCTTT.

This clone appeared a single time. The V call is TRBV30, the J call TRBJ2-5; 8 nucleotides align to TRBD2. The V gene's germline CDR1 is GTSNPN and CDR2 SVGIG (reference sequence). The CDR3 length is 12 residues. The V and J ends lost 2 bases and 7 bases, in that order; junction bases with no gene match: 3. The CDR3, as DNA: TGTGCCTGGAGTACCCGGGGGGGGACCCAGTACTTC. Its translation is CAWSTRGGTQYF.

The rearrangement joins TRBV15 to TRBJ2-1; TRBD2 agrees at 8 bases. Germline values: CDR1 LNHNV, CDR2 YYDKDF (reference sequence). V shed 5 bases, J shed 3 bases, and the junction held 3 bases outside the gene matches. CDR3 size: 14 residues. The chain's CDR3 is CATSGGGNYNEQFF. For the CDR3, the DNA is TGTGCCACCAGCGGCGGGGGGAACTACAATGAGCAGTTCTTC.